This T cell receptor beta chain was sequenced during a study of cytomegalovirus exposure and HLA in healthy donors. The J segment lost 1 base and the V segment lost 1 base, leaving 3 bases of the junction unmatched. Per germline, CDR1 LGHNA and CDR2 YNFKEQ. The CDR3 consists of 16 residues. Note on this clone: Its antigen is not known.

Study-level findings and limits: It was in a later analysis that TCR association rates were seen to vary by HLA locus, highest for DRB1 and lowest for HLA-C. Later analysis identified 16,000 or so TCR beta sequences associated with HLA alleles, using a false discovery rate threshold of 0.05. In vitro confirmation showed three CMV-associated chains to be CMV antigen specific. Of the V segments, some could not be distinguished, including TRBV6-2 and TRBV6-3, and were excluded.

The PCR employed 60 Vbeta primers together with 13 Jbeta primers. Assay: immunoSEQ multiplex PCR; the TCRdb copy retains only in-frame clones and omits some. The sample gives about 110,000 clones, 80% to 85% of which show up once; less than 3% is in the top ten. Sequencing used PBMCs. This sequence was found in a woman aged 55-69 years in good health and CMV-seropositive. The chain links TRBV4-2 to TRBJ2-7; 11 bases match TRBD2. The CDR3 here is CASSQGGTSGSYEQYF. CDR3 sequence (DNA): TGTGCCAGCAGCCAAGGGGGGACTAGCGGATCCTACGAGCAGTACTTC.